This TCR beta chain was found in a study of beta chain features in type 1 diabetes. General study findings and limits: Equally in patients and controls, PCR might preferentially amplify shorter templates. Whether HLA type influences TCRB rearrangement remained unresolved here. Reads derived from cDNA could over-represent cells showing high TCR expression.

There was one heparinised blood draw per donor, averaging around 0.11 L. The study reverse transcribed the entire isolated RNA, so it sequenced expressed TCRB transcripts. Some clones are missing from TCRdb's copy, which holds only in-frame ones; the method was immunoSEQ multiplex PCR. Among about 160,000 clones listed, approximately 9.9% were seen once. This clone was detected only a few times. The antigen is undetermined. The sample consisted of central memory CD4+ T cells from blood. This clonotype was obtained from a young woman in good health.

The CDR3 here is CASSREREGETQYF. The CDR3 region has the DNA TGTGCCAGCAGCCGGGAGCGGGAGGGGGAGACCCAGTACTTC. The chain couples TRBV13 to TRBJ2-5; TRBD2 aligns across 10 bases. After removal of 5 bases from V and 5 bases from J, the junction contained 5 bases not matched to a gene. The CDR3 loop spans 14 amino acids. In germline, CDR1 is PRHDT, CDR2 FYEKMQ (reference sequence).